The present entry profiles one T cell receptor (beta chain) with its context. Its antigen remains unknown. TCRdb fed the reads into MiXCR, producing one record per CDR3 protein. The table has just under 550,000 distinct CDR3 sequences, 26% seen once. V shed 6 bases and J shed 7 bases, with 27 bases lying between them. The CDR3 length is 18 residues. Germline CDR1 reads MNHEY; CDR2 reads SVGEGT. This specimen belongs to a study of T cell repertoires in cytomegalovirus infection. General study findings and limits: Cumulative frequency of public TCR beta families picked out carriers of CMV plus the relevant HLA. The ex vivo response was dominated by HLA-C-restricted CMV-specific TCR beta clonotypes.

This TCR derives from a human donor in good health (CMV status not recorded). Some clones in this sample may be carry-over from other donors' samples. The chain couples TRBV6-2 or TRBV6-3 to TRBJ2-2, with D tentatively TRBD2 (6 bases). Material: PBMCs. The CDR3 coding sequence is TGTGCCAGCAGCACCAATACTCTAGCGAGGGGCGATATCGGGGAGCTGTTTTTT. This codes for CASSTNTLARGDIGELFF.